Presented here are 3 T cell receptor beta chains from one specimen sequenced in a study of spatial heterogeneity in lung cancer. Time point reported: sample taken at primary tumor resection. Unsorted whole RNA samples from tumor, nontumor lung or frozen PBMC were sequenced. MiXCR, run by TCRdb on the 5' RACE reads, gives a single entry per CDR3 protein. The sample lists more than 10,000 distinct CDR3 sequences, about 15% occurring once. Sequenced material: PBMCs, taken at surgery. The source of these receptors is a male donor with early-stage non-small cell lung cancer.

This clonotype was counted between two and nine times. This chain connects TRBV6-6 to TRBJ1-5, with D unresolved. This CDR3 has 14 residues. The V and J ends lost 4 bases and 2 bases respectively, with 9 bases between them. Germline values: CDR1 MNHNY, CDR2 SVGAGI (reference sequence). In nucleotides, the CDR3 is TGTGCCAGCAGTTCCCAGGCGGGCAATCAGCCCCAGCATTTT. Its protein is CASSSQAGNQPQHF.

The CDR3 sequence is CASSSGQPQETQYF. CDR3 nucleotide sequence: TGTGCCAGCAGTTCTGGACAGCCCCAAGAGACCCAGTACTTC. The chain links TRBV5-4 to TRBJ2-5; D is possibly TRBD1 (6 bases). The germline V and J ends were trimmed by 5 bases and 1 base, with 12 bases remaining between them. CDR3 size: 14 residues. CDR1 and CDR2 (germline): SGHNT, YYREEE (reference sequence).

The chain joins TRBV6-2 or TRBV6-3 to TRBJ2-1; 10 bases line up with TRBD1. Germline lookup yields CDR1 MNHEY and CDR2 SVGEGT. The CDR3 has 13 amino acids. Losses at the gene ends were 6 bases for V and 9 bases for J; bases not matched to a gene: 5. The CDR3 DNA reads TGTGCCAGCAGCCAGACAGGGGGCCTTGAGCAGTTCTTC. Translated: CASSQTGGLEQFF.